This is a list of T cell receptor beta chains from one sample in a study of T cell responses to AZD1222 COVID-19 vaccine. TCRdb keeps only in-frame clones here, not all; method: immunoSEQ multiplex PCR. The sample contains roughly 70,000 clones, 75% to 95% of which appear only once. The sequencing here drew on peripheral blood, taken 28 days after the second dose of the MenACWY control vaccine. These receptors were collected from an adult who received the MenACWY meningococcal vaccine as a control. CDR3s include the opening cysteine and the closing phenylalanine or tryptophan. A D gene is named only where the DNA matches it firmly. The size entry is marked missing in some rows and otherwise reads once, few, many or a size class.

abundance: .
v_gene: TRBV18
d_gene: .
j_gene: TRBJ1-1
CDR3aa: CASSGNQGSAFF
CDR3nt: TGTGCCAGCTCAGGAAATCAGGGGTCGGCTTTCTTT

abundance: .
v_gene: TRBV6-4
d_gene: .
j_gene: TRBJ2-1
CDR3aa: CASSRASWAYNEQFF
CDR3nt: TGTGCCAGCAGTAGGGCTAGCTGGGCCTACAATGAGCAGTTCTTC

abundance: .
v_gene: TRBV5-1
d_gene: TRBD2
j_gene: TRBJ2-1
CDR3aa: CASSLVERGSYNEQFF
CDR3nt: TGCGCCAGCAGCTTGGTCGAGCGGGGCTCCTACAATGAGCAGTTCTTC

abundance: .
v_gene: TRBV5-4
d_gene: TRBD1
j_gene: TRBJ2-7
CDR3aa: CASSIPGQGAIYEQYF
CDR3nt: TGTGCCAGCAGCATTCCGGGACAGGGGGCGATCTACGAGCAGTACTTC

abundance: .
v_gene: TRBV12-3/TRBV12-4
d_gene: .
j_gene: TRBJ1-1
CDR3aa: CASSLGRNTEAFF
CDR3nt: TGTGCCAGCAGTTTGGGAAGGAACACTGAAGCTTTCTTT

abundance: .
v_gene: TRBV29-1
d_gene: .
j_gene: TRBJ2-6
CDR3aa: CSVGVGGSGANVLTF
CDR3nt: TGCAGCGTTGGAGTGGGGGGCTCTGGGGCCAACGTCCTGACTTTC

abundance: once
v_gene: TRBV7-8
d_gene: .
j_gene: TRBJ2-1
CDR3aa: CASSLARSGNEQFF
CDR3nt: TGTGCCAGCAGCTTAGCGAGATCCGGGAATGAGCAGTTCTTC

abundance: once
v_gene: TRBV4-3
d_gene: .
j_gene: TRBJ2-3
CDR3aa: CASSQSPGTDTQYF
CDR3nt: TGCGCCAGCAGCCAAAGCCCTGGGACAGATACGCAGTATTTT

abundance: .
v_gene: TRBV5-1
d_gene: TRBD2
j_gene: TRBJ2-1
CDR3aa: CASSFVGGRGVYNEQFF
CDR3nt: TGCGCCAGCAGCTTCGTTGGCGGGAGGGGGGTCTACAATGAGCAGTTCTTC

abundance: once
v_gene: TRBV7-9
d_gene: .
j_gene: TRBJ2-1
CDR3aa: CASSFPNEQFF
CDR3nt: TGTGCCAGCAGCTTTCCCAATGAGCAGTTCTTC

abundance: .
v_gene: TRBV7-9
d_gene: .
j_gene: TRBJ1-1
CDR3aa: CASSWGGTEAFF
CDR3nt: TGTGCCAGCAGCTGGGGGGGCACTGAAGCTTTCTTT

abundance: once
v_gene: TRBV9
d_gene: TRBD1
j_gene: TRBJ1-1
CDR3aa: CASSLYGQGGTEAFF
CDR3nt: TGTGCCAGCAGCTTATATGGACAGGGAGGCACTGAAGCTTTCTTT

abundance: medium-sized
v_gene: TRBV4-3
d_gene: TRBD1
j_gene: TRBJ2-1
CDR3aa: CASSQQLGTGDNEQFF
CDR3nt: TGCGCCAGCAGCCAACAACTCGGGACAGGCGACAATGAGCAGTTCTTC

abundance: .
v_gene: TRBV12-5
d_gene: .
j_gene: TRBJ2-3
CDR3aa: CASGSPTYPDTQYF
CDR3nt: TGTGCTAGTGGTTCCCCTACCTACCCAGATACGCAGTATTTT

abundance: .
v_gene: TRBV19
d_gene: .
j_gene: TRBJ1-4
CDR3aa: CASSDARGHEKLFF
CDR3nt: TGTGCCAGTAGTGACGCACGCGGCCATGAAAAACTGTTTTTT

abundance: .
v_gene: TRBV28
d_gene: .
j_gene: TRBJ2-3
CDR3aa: CASSSTSDRRTQYF
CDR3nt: TGTGCCAGCAGTTCCACCTCGGACAGACGTACGCAGTATTTT

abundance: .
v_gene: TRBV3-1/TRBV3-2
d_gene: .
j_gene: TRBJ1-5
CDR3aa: CASSPVGANQPQHF
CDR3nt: TGTGCCAGCAGCCCAGTAGGGGCTAATCAGCCCCAGCATTTT

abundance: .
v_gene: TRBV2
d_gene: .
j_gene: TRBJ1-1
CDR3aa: CASRGGWTATEAFF
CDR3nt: TGTGCCAGCCGTGGGGGATGGACTGCAACTGAAGCTTTCTTT

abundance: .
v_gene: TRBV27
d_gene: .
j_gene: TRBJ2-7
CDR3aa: CASSLRGPSYEQYF
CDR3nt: TGTGCCAGCAGTTTAAGAGGGCCCTCCTACGAGCAGTACTTC

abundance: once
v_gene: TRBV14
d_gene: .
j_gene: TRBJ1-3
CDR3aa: CASSQGGREENTIYF
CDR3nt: TGTGCCAGCAGCCAAGGCGGCAGGGAAGAAAACACCATATATTTT

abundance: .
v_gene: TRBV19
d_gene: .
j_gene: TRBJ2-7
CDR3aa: CASSVTASYEQYF
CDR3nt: TGTGCCAGTAGTGTCACAGCATCCTACGAGCAGTACTTC

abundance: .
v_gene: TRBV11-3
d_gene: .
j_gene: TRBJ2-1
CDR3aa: CASSWDGSSYNEQFF
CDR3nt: TGTGCCAGCAGCTGGGACGGCAGCTCCTACAATGAGCAGTTCTTC

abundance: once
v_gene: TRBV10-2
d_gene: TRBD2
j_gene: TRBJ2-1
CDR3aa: CASSESPPGLAVSPPHEQFF
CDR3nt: TGCGCCAGCAGTGAGTCCCCCCCCGGACTAGCGGTTTCCCCACCCCATGAGCAGTTCTTC

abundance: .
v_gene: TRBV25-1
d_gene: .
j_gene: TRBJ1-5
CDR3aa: CASSDGGGQPQHF
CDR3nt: TGTGCCAGCAGTGATGGGGGCGGTCAGCCCCAGCATTTT

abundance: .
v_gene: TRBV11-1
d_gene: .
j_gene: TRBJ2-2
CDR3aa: CASSLASNTGELFF
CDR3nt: TGTGCCAGCAGCTTAGCGTCGAACACCGGGGAGCTGTTTTTT

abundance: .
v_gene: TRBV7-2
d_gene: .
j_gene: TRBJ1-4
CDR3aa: CASSLARPWEKLFF
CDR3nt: TGTGCCAGCAGCTTAGCTAGGCCCTGGGAAAAACTGTTTTTT

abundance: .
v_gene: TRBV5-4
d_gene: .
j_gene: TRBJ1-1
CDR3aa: CASSSDSGSHEAFF
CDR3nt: TGTGCCAGCAGCTCTGATTCGGGGTCCCATGAAGCTTTCTTT

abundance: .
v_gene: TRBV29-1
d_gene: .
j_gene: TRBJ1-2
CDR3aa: CSVPPAEFYGYTF
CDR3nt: TGCAGTGTCCCTCCGGCAGAATTCTATGGCTACACCTTC

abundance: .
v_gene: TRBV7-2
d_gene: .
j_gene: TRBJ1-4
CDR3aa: CASSLPGTLRKLFF
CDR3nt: TGTGCCAGCAGCTTACCCGGGACCTTAAGAAAACTGTTTTTT

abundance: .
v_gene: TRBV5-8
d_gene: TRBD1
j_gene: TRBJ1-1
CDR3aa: CASSPRGTGIFEAFF
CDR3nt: TGTGCCAGCAGCCCAAGAGGGACAGGAATATTTGAAGCTTTCTTT

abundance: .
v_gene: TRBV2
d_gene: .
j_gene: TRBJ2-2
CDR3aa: CASSEAPRRTGELFF
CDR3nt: TGTGCCAGCAGTGAAGCCCCGAGAAGGACCGGGGAGCTGTTTTTT

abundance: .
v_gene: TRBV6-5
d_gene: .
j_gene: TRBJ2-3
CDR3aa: CASRAGQMDTDTQYF
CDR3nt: TGTGCCAGCAGGGCCGGACAGATGGACACAGATACGCAGTATTTT

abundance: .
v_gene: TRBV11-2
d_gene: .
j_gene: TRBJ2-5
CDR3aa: CASSGPTGPKETQYF
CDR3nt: TGTGCCAGCAGCGGCCCGACAGGCCCAAAAGAGACCCAGTACTTC

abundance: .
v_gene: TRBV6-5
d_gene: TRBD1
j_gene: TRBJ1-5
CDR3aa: CASSLDRGGQPQHF
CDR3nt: TGTGCCAGCAGTCTAGACAGGGGTGGGCAGCCCCAGCATTTT

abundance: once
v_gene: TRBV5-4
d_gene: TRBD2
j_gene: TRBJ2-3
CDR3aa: CASSFLAGDTDTQYF
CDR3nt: TGTGCCAGCAGCTTCCTAGCGGGCGACACAGATACGCAGTATTTT

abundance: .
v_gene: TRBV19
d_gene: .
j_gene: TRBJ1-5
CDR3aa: CASRTGLLGQPQHF
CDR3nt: TGTGCCAGTAGGACGGGACTCCTCGGGCAGCCCCAGCATTTT

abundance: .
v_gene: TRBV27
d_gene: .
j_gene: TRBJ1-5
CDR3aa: CASSPGQLYQPQHF
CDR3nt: TGTGCCAGCAGCCCCGGACAGCTCTATCAGCCCCAGCATTTT

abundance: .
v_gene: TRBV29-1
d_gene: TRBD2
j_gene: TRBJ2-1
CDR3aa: CSGMGLAGPYNEQFF
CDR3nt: TGCAGCGGTATGGGACTAGCGGGACCCTACAATGAGCAGTTCTTC

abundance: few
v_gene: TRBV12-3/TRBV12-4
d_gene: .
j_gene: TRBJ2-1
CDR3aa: CAVFHRTYNEQFF
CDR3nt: TGTGCCGTCTTCCACCGAACCTACAATGAGCAGTTCTTC

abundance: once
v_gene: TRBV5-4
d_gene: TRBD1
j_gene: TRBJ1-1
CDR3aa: CASSPTGGDAKF
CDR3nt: TGTGCCAGCAGCCCGACAGGGGGCGACGCGAAATTT

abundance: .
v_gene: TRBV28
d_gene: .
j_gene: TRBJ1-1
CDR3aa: CASSLSQGLGAFF
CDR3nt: TGTGCCAGCAGTTTATCGCAGGGGCTAGGGGCTTTCTTT

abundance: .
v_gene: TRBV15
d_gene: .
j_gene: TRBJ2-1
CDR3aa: CATSSPPPEEQFF
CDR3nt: TGTGCCACCAGCAGCCCGCCCCCCGAGGAGCAGTTCTTC

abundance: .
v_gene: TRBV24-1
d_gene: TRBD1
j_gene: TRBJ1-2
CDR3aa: CATSDLTGSQLF
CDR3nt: TGTGCCACCAGTGACTTGACAGGGTCCCAACTCTTC